Presented here are 11 T cell receptor beta chains from one specimen sequenced in a study of cytomegalovirus exposure and HLA in healthy donors. TCRdb's copy holds only in-frame clones and misses some; the assay was immunoSEQ multiplex PCR. The table includes some 130,000 clones, approximately 87% detected once. Material for sequencing was PBMCs. All receptors derive from a man aged 18-30 years in good health and CMV-seronegative.

In this sample, this clone turned up once. CDR3: CASSLSMSVRRAQYF. In DNA, the CDR3 is TGTGCCAGCAGTTTATCGATGAGTGTTCGGCGGGCCCAGTACTTC. This chain joins TRBV27 and TRBJ2-5; D might be TRBD2 (5 bases). V lost 0 bases and J 9 bases, leaving 17 bases between the germline ends. Germline V gene sequence: CDR1 MNHEY, CDR2 SMNVEV (reference sequence). The CDR3 spans 15 residues.

This chain joins TRBV27 and TRBJ1-5; TRBD1 aligns across 8 bases. V was pared by 3 bases and J by 2 bases, with 3 bases of the junction left unmatched. Germline CDR1 and CDR2: MNHEY and SMNVEV (reference sequence). The CDR3 is 15 amino acids. CDR3 in amino acids: CASSFQGAGNQPQHF. The DNA for the CDR3 is TGTGCCAGCAGTTTCCAGGGGGCGGGCAATCAGCCCCAGCATTTT.

The chain has TRBV15 and TRBJ2-1; maybe TRBD1 (7 bases). With 1 base removed from V and 0 bases from J, the gap between germline ends came to 19 bases. This CDR3 spans 19 amino acids. Per germline, CDR1 LNHNV and CDR2 YYDKDF (reference sequence). The CDR3 loop is CATSRAAQGGTSSYNEQFF. For the CDR3, the DNA is TGTGCCACCAGCAGAGCAGCTCAGGGGGGAACGAGCTCCTACAATGAGCAGTTCTTC.

The J gene is TRBJ1-5, the V gene TRBV6-6; TRBD1 aligns across 7 bases. This CDR3 region has 15 residues. Germline V gene lookup returns CDR1 MNHNY and CDR2 SVGAGI (reference sequence). After removal of 4 bases from V and 1 base from J, the junction contained 4 bases not matched to a gene. DNA of the CDR3: TGTGCCAGCAGTTTATTACAGGGGAGCAATCAGCCCCAGCATTTT. This sequence encodes CASSLLQGSNQPQHF.

This chain joins TRBV10-3 and TRBJ2-7; TRBD2 agrees at 7 bases. Germline CDR1 and CDR2: ENHRY and SYGVKD. The CDR3 consists of 16 residues. V was pared by 0 bases and J by 0 bases, with 5 bases of the junction left unmatched. The CDR3 DNA is TGTGCCATCAGTGAGTCGCTAGCGGCGAGCTCCTACGAGCAGTACTTC. Encoded protein: CAISESLAASSYEQYF.

The V and J genes are TRBV29-1 and TRBJ2-1, with TRBD2 as a possible D gene (5 bases). Trimming cost V 5 bases and J 7 bases, with 15 bases left between them. The germline V gene has CDR1 SQVTM and CDR2 ANQGSEA. This CDR3 is built from 13 residues. CDR3 loop: CSVLWTGMNEQFF. As DNA, the CDR3 is TGCAGCGTTCTATGGACTGGGATGAATGAGCAGTTCTTC.

With regard to this clone: Germline and junction disagree at one end, which may indicate a read error. This chain joins TRBV7-2 and TRBJ2-7, with D uncertain. CDR1 and CDR2 from the germline V gene are SGHTA and FQGNSA. The CDR3 runs to 12 residues. The CDR3 loop reads CASSLGSYGQYF. The CDR3 nucleotides are TGTGCCAGCAGCTTAGGGAGTTACGGGCAGTACTTC.

The chain is built from TRBV10-3 and TRBJ1-2; D unclear. CDR1 and CDR2 from the germline V gene are ENHRY and SYGVKD. Between the trimmed V and J ends, which lost 7 bases and 6 bases, there was a span of 12 bases. The CDR3 loop spans 12 amino acids. CDR3: CAITGREDGYTF. The CDR3 nucleotides are TGTGCCATCACGGGTCGGGAGGATGGCTACACCTTC.

The chain recombines TRBV9 with TRBJ1-1, with a possible D match to TRBD1 (6 bases). The CDR3 loop spans 15 amino acids. The germline V gene encodes CDR1 SGDLS and CDR2 YYNGEE. Trimming pared 0 bases from V and 2 bases from J, leaving 11 bases between. For the CDR3, the DNA is TGTGCCAGCAGCGTAGCCCCGGGACACAACACTGAAGCTTTCTTT. Amino acids: CASSVAPGHNTEAFF.

This clone was seen many times. The chain is built from TRBV7-2 and TRBJ2-7, with 9 bases identical to TRBD1. CDR1 SGHTA and CDR2 FQGNSA come from the germline V gene. CDR3 length equals 15 residues. Germline trimming cut 5 bases from V and 4 bases from J; bases unmatched to any gene: 9. CDR3 amino acids: CASSAPGQGLYEQYF. For the CDR3, the DNA is TGTGCCAGCAGCGCCCCGGGACAGGGTTTGTACGAGCAGTACTTC.

The chain combines TRBV27 with TRBJ1-1, with unresolved D. Trimming removed 4 bases from V and 0 bases from J, with 6 bases in between. The CDR3 extends over 13 amino acids. The V gene's germline CDR1 is MNHEY and CDR2 SMNVEV (reference sequence). CDR3 nucleotides: TGTGCCAGCAGTTCGACAATGAACACTGAAGCTTTCTTT. Its protein is CASSSTMNTEAFF.